The entry that follows covers one TCR beta chain sequence. No antigen is known for it. Assay execution took place at the deep level. Produced via immunoSEQ multiplex PCR; TCRdb's table is partial and in-frame only. The table includes 2 million to 3 million clones, over 85% detected once. These data originate in a study of shared clonotypes between healthy human individuals. Study summary: The study used three CD4 naive, three CD4 memory, two CD8 naive and one CD8 memory plate per donor. General study points: The study found 4.5% to 6% of naive CD4 clonotypes shared across several donors. Sequencing depth was a factor that was expected to affect clonotype sharing among donors.

The CDR3 spans 12 residues. Germline V gene lookup returns CDR1 LNHDA and CDR2 SQIVND (reference sequence). V lost 1 base and J lost 5, with 6 bases in between. The V gene is TRBV19, the J gene TRBJ2-7; D unclear. This receptor was identified in a man aged 18 to 29 in good health. Some clones in this sample may be carry-over from other donors' samples. The sequenced sample consisted of naive CD4+ T cells from PBMCs. Subset in this sample: CD45RA+ positively selected. The CDR3 sequence: CASSIVGHEQYF. CDR3 nucleotide sequence: TGTGCCAGTAGTATAGTTGGCCACGAGCAGTACTTC.